The next 11 T cell receptor beta chains were all read from a single sample in a study of graft-versus-host responses after intestinal transplantation. Method: immunoSEQ multiplex PCR; TCRdb's copy keeps in-frame clones and lacks some. The sample yields more than 20,000 clones, 70% to 90% seen once. Sequenced material: PBMCs, taken around 14 months after intestinal transplant. The receptors here all came from a human patient who received an intestinal transplant, so some T cells may come from the graft donor.

In its sample, this clone was seen a few times. The chain joins TRBV6-5 to TRBJ2-1, with D perhaps assigned TRBD1 or TRBD2 (6 bases each). V lost 8 bases and J 15 bases, leaving 17 bases between the germline ends. Germline CDR1 and CDR2: MNHEY and SVGAGI. The CDR3 contains 11 residues. DNA of the CDR3: TGTGCCAGCTTCTCCTGGGGGGCCGGGTTCTTC. It yields the protein CASFSWGAGFF.

V is TRBV6-6 and J is TRBJ2-7, with D maybe TRBD2 (5 bases). Trimming removed 7 bases at V and 1 base at J, with 14 bases between. The CDR3 length is 14 residues. CDR1 is MNHNY and CDR2 is SVGAGI in the germline V gene (reference sequence). The CDR3 here is CASNPPGWSYEQYF. For the CDR3, the DNA is TGTGCCAGCAACCCCCCGGGGTGGTCCTACGAGCAGTACTTC.

V gene TRBV10-2 combines with J gene TRBJ2-7; D is possibly TRBD1 (6 bases). The CDR3 has 11 amino acids. The germline CDR1 and CDR2 sequences are WSHSY and SAAADI. DNA for the CDR3: TGCGCGCAGCAGGGGTCCTACGAGCAGTACTTC. Amino acids: CAQQGSYEQYF.

This clone was counted between two and nine times. This chain connects TRBV21-1 to TRBJ2-7. TRBV21-1 is assigned pseudogene status. CDR3 size: 16 residues. This CDR3 is CASRGRLATRLDEQYF. The CDR3 DNA sequence: TGTGCCAGCAGGGGACGCCTAGCTACACGTTTAGACGAGCAGTACTTC.

The V call is TRBV5-6, the J call TRBJ1-2; 9 bases match TRBD1. The germline CDR1 and CDR2 sequences are SGHDT and YYEEEE. After removal of 3 bases from V and 4 bases from J, the junction contained 7 bases not matched to a gene. This CDR3 has 15 residues. The CDR3 loop reads CASSSPGQGVYGYTF. The CDR3 nucleotides read TGTGCCAGCAGCTCTCCGGGACAGGGCGTCTATGGCTACACCTTC.

The chain carries TRBV6-6 and TRBJ2-7; possible D gene TRBD2, 5 bases. V was trimmed by 0 bases and J by 0 bases, leaving 9 bases between them. Looked up from germline, CDR1 is MNHNY and CDR2 is SVGAGI (reference sequence). The CDR3 sequence is 15 residues long. The CDR3 loop reads CASSYSRGGSYEQYF. The CDR3 DNA is TGTGCCAGCAGTTACTCTAGAGGAGGCTCCTACGAGCAGTACTTC.

The rearrangement links TRBV13 to TRBJ2-5; 13 bases align to TRBD2. The J call may be mistaken, given a closer DNA end match to TRBJ2-7. The CDR3 is made up of 20 amino acids. Germline V lookup: CDR1 PRHDT, CDR2 FYEKMQ (reference sequence). CDR3 coding DNA: TGTGCCAGCAGCTTAGGCCCGAGAACAACTAGCGGGAGGGCCCGACACGAGCAGTACTTC. The encoded protein is CASSLGPRTTSGRARHEQYF.

This rearrangement joins TRBV9 to TRBJ2-2, with D perhaps matching TRBD1 (5 bases). The CDR3 is 16 residues long. Germline CDR1 and CDR2: SGDLS and YYNGEE. The V end lost 1 base, the J end lost 1 base, and 11 bases lay between the germline ends. CDR3 in DNA: TGTGCCAGCAGCGTACCCGAAACAGGGAACACCGGGGAGCTGTTTTTT. This sequence encodes CASSVPETGNTGELFF.

The CDR3 DNA is TGTGCCAGCAGTGAACGAGAGAACACTGAAGCTTTCTTT. Translating gives CASSERENTEAFF. V is TRBV6-1 and J is TRBJ1-1, with no clear D. Trimming removed 2 bases at V and 1 base at J, with 5 bases between. The CDR3 loop spans 13 amino acids. CDR1 and CDR2 (germline): MNHNS, SASEGT.

The chain employs TRBV27 and TRBJ1-4, with D tentatively TRBD1 (6 bases). This CDR3 region has 17 residues. Germline V lookup: CDR1 MNHEY, CDR2 SMNVEV (reference sequence). V lost 5 bases and J 2 bases, leaving 18 bases between the germline ends. This chain's CDR3 is CASSDRARGTTNEKLFF. CDR3 DNA sequence: TGTGCCAGCAGTGATCGAGCCAGGGGTACGACTAATGAAAAACTGTTTTTT.

This chain connects TRBV5-6 to TRBJ1-5, with a tentative D call TRBD1 (5 bases). The CDR3 has 16 residues. The germline gives CDR1 SGHDT, CDR2 YYEEEE. Trimming took off 0 bases at V and 3 bases at J, with 13 bases between the two ends. The CDR3: CASSLGGRGTNQPQHF. The CDR3 region has the DNA TGTGCCAGCAGCTTGGGGGGCCGGGGTACCAATCAGCCCCAGCATTTT.